The 15 T cell receptor beta chains presented below share a single source sample, sequenced in a study of blood T cell repertoires in COVID-19. Profiled with immunoSEQ multiplex PCR; TCRdb holds only in-frame clones, not every one. The top ten hold 4.3% of the sample, which has about 400,000 clones, around 88% seen once. The sample consisted of peripheral blood. The source of these receptors is a woman aged 25-40 years with acute or convalescent COVID-19.

The chain employs TRBV7-9 and TRBJ2-5; tentative D call: TRBD2 (6 bases). Trimming removed 1 base at V and 4 bases at J, with 10 bases between. CDR1 and CDR2 (germline): SEHNR, FQNEAQ (reference sequence). CDR3 length: 14 residues. In DNA form, the CDR3 reads TGTGCCAGCAGCTTAGAGTGGGGAGGAGAGACCCAGTACTTC. The encoded protein is CASSLEWGGETQYF.

The rearrangement uses TRBV7-2 and TRBJ2-2; 10 bases agree with TRBD1. The CDR3 loop spans 15 amino acids. From germline, CDR1 is SGHTA and CDR2 FQGNSA. V dropped 2 bases and J dropped 5; count of bases not matched to a gene: 2. CDR3: CASSLQGQGTGELFF. DNA for the CDR3: TGTGCCAGCAGCTTACAGGGACAGGGGACCGGGGAGCTGTTTTTT. Variable domain in full (rest from reference TRBV7-2 and TRBJ2-2): GAGVSQSPSNKVTEKGKDVELRCDPISGHTALYWYRQSLGQGLEFLIYFQGNSAPDKSGLPSDRFSAERTGGSVSTLTIQRTQQEDSAVYLCASSLQGQGTGELFFGEGSRLTVL.

The V and J genes are TRBV2 and TRBJ2-1, with D possibly being TRBD1 (6 bases). CDR3 length: 15 residues. Trimming took off 3 bases at V and 5 bases at J, with 14 bases between the two ends. The germline gives CDR1 SNHLY, CDR2 FYNNEI. The CDR3 sequence is CASSEVLGANNEQFF. Here the CDR3 DNA reads TGTGCCAGCAGTGAGGTTCTGGGGGCCAACAATGAGCAGTTCTTC.

V is TRBV5-4 and J is TRBJ1-6; 9 bases are a match to TRBD1. Germline CDR1 reads SGHNT; CDR2 reads YYREEE (reference sequence). CDR3 length: 19 residues. The V segment lost 4 bases and the J segment 7 bases; nucleotides outside the gene matches: 18. CDR3 DNA sequence: TGTGCCAGCAGCACCGGGACAGGGTTATTGTTTGCGGAAAATTCACCCCTCCACTTT. Translating gives CASSTGTGLLFAENSPLHF.

This clone occurred a few times. The chain recombines TRBV3-1 (or the pseudogene TRBV3-2) with TRBJ1-6, with D perhaps TRBD1 (6 bases). Per the germline V gene, CDR1 is LGHDT and CDR2 is YNNKEL (reference sequence). Trimming removed 0 bases from V and 10 bases from J, with 10 bases in between. CDR3 length equals 14 residues. The CDR3 DNA reads as TGTGCCAGCAGCCAAGAACAGGGTACATCACCCCTCCACTTT. It translates to CASSQEQGTSPLHF.

The V gene is TRBV5-4, the J gene TRBJ2-7; D remains unclear. This CDR3 comprises 15 residues. Trimming took off 1 base at V and 2 bases at J, with 13 bases between the two ends. Germline CDR1 SGHNT, CDR2 YYREEE (reference sequence). CDR3 coding DNA: TGTGCCAGCAGCTTGTCTGGCAGTTCAACCTACGAGCAGTACTTC. As protein: CASSLSGSSTYEQYF.

V gene TRBV14 combines with J gene TRBJ2-3; 7 bases map to TRBD2. V lost 5 bases, J lost 2 bases, and 7 bases stayed unmatched. CDR1 and CDR2 (germline): SGHDN, FVKESK. The CDR3 sequence is 15 residues long. The CDR3 region is CASSVGTTITDTQYF. In DNA form, the CDR3 reads TGTGCCAGCAGCGTCGGGACTACCATCACAGATACGCAGTATTTT.

This clone was seen only once. This chain connects TRBV6-1 to TRBJ1-2; 7 nucleotides align to TRBD1. V shed 1 base and J 7 bases; nucleotides not matched to a gene: 9. The germline V gene has CDR1 MNHNS and CDR2 SASEGT. The CDR3 extends over 15 amino acids. The CDR3 sequence is CASSEGGRGRGGYTF. In nucleotides, the CDR3 is TGTGCCAGCAGTGAAGGTGGCAGGGGGAGAGGTGGCTACACCTTC.

This chain joins TRBV2 and TRBJ1-3; the D is unclear. The CDR3 loop spans 14 amino acids. Trimming took 4 bases from V and 6 from J, leaving 13 bases between them. Germline-derived CDR1 and CDR2 are SNHLY and FYNNEI. The CDR3: CASSATVNVNTIYF. CDR3 nucleotide sequence: TGTGCCAGCAGTGCTACAGTTAACGTAAACACCATATATTTT.

V gene TRBV3-1 (or the pseudogene TRBV3-2) combines with J gene TRBJ2-6, with D unclear. Germline CDR1 is LGHDT and CDR2 is YNNKEL (reference sequence). CDR3 length: 14 residues. Trimming removed 6 bases at V and 2 bases at J, with 8 bases between. The CDR3 protein is CASSNRAGANVLTF. The CDR3 DNA follows: TGTGCCAGCAGTAACAGAGCTGGGGCCAACGTCCTGACTTTC.

The chain links TRBV6-1 to TRBJ1-2; possible D gene TRBD1, 6 bases. The CDR3 covers 14 residues. The V end was cut by 1 base, the J end by 5 bases, with 11 bases between. CDR1 is MNHNS and CDR2 is SASEGT in the germline V gene. CDR3 coding DNA: TGTGCCAGCAGTGAAGGGACAGAAGGGTATGGCTACACCTTC. This translates into CASSEGTEGYGYTF.

V usage is TRBV3-1 (or the pseudogene TRBV3-2) and J usage is TRBJ1-1; TRBD1 agrees at 8 bases. The CDR3 consists of 15 residues. The ends lost 0 bases at V and 6 bases at J; junction bases unmatched: 6. Germline CDR1 is LGHDT and CDR2 is YNNKEL (reference sequence). This CDR3 reads CASSQEDRAFAEAFF. CDR3 nucleotides: TGTGCCAGCAGCCAAGAGGACAGGGCCTTCGCTGAAGCTTTCTTT.

The rearrangement joins TRBV29-1 to TRBJ2-1; the match to TRBD1 covers 10 bases. Germline V gene lookup returns CDR1 SQVTM and CDR2 ANQGSEA. With 7 bases clipped from V and 6 bases from J, the junction kept 15 bases outside the gene matches. The CDR3 spans 16 residues. CDR3 nucleotide sequence: TGCAGCGCCGCTAACCTCGGGACAGGGGCCCTCAATGAGCAGTTCTTC. This encodes CSAANLGTGALNEQFF.

The chain links TRBV11-1 to TRBJ2-3; 10 bases match TRBD2. Germline V gene data show CDR1 as SGHAT and CDR2 as FQDESV (reference sequence). The CDR3 loop spans 15 amino acids. Unmatched junction bases numbered 4, after V lost 6 bases and J lost 1 base. The CDR3 nucleotides are TGTGCCAGCAGTCAAAGCGGGGGGGGCACAGATACGCAGTATTTT. It codes for CASSQSGGGTDTQYF.

The genes are TRBV10-2 and TRBJ2-3, with D unresolved. Trimming left V 2 bases short and J 0 bases short, with 6 bases between. This CDR3 is built from 14 residues. CDR1 and CDR2 from the germline V gene are WSHSY and SAAADI. The CDR3 here is CASSELRSTDTQYF. CDR3 DNA: TGCGCCAGCAGTGAGCTCCGTAGCACAGATACGCAGTATTTT.